The next 26 T cell receptor beta chains were all read from a single sample in a study of T cells in Graves' hyperthyroidism and ophthalmopathy. What was amplified from RNA transcripts were TCR beta CDR3 regions. HTBI primers were employed in a first-round RT-PCR of the TCR CDR3. TCRdb used MiXCR to reprocess the multiplex PCR reads, holding one entry per CDR3 protein. The sample yields approximately 490,000 distinct CDR3 sequences, 20% to 25% seen once. Sequenced: blood. The receptors were sampled from a woman aged 65 to 85 with Graves' ophthalmopathy.

This chain uses TRBV3-1 with TRBJ2-7; the match to TRBD2 covers 7 bases. The V gene's germline CDR1 is LGHDT and CDR2 YNNKEL (reference sequence). The CDR3 is made up of 16 amino acids. With 0 bases clipped from V and 0 bases from J, the junction kept 5 bases outside the gene matches. Here the CDR3 DNA reads TGTGCCAGCAGCCAAGATTCTGGGACTAACTCCTACGAGCAGTACTTC. Its translation is CASSQDSGTNSYEQYF.

This clonotype was found a few times. This CDR3 is CSARDSFPSHSSGRWYEQYF. The CDR3 DNA sequence: TGCAGTGCTAGAGATAGCTTTCCGTCTCATTCTAGCGGGAGGTGGTACGAGCAGTACTTC. The V and J genes are TRBV20-1 and TRBJ2-7; TRBD2 aligns across 11 bases. The V segment lost 0 bases and the J segment 4 bases; nucleotides outside the gene matches: 20. CDR3 length equals 20 residues. Per the germline V gene, CDR1 is DFQATT and CDR2 is SNEGSKA (reference sequence).

The chain links TRBV5-1 to TRBJ2-7; D unclear. The length of the CDR3 is 15 residues. CDR1 is SGHRS, CDR2 YFSETQ, per germline. V lost 0 bases, J lost 2 bases, and 12 bases lay in between. CDR3 nucleotide sequence: TGCGCCAGCAGCTTGGGGCTAATAGGAACCTACGAGCAGTACTTC. This translates into CASSLGLIGTYEQYF.

This clonotype was seen only a few times. The rearrangement uses TRBV20-1 and TRBJ2-3, with D uncertain. Trimming shortened V by 1 base and J by 1 base, and 15 bases separated the two germline ends. CDR3 length: 16 amino acids. The V gene's germline CDR1 is DFQATT and CDR2 SNEGSKA (reference sequence). The CDR3 nucleotides are TGCAGTGCTAGAGGTTTGGCCCCGGGCGGCACAGATACGCAGTATTTT. It encodes CSARGLAPGGTDTQYF.

This clonotype showed up many times. The chain carries TRBV20-1 and TRBJ2-3; 7 bases fit TRBD2. The CDR3 covers 15 residues. Trimming at V came to 3 bases and at J to 2 bases, leaving 8 bases not matched to a gene. Germline V gene data show CDR1 as DFQATT and CDR2 as SNEGSKA (reference sequence). The CDR3 DNA follows: TGCAGTGCTAGGTTCGGGGCGGGGGACACAGATACGCAGTATTTT. Its translation: CSARFGAGDTDTQYF.

This clonotype was counted between two and nine times. The chain joins TRBV30 to TRBJ1-4; D unclear. Trimming cost V 3 bases and J 8 bases, with 13 bases left between them. Germline CDR1 is GTSNPN and CDR2 is SVGIG (reference sequence). This CDR3 is built from 13 residues. CDR3 nucleotide sequence: TGTGCCTGGAGCCCAATTATGGGGGAAAAACTGTTTTTT. Translating gives CAWSPIMGEKLFF.

This chain uses TRBV30 with TRBJ1-1; 10 bases line up with TRBD1. This CDR3 is 13 amino acids long. Unmatched junction bases numbered 9, after V lost 3 bases and J lost 11 bases. Germline-derived CDR1 and CDR2 are GTSNPN and SVGIG (reference sequence). This CDR3 is CAWRTGGHRWAFF. Written as DNA, the CDR3 is TGTGCCTGGAGGACAGGGGGCCACCGGTGGGCTTTCTTT.

This chain joins TRBV6-1 and TRBJ1-4, with D maybe TRBD1 (6 bases). The CDR3 totals 14 residues. V was trimmed by 8 bases and J by 5 bases, leaving 15 bases between them. The germline V gene encodes CDR1 MNHNS and CDR2 SASEGT. The chain's CDR3 is CASARDKGNEKLFF. In DNA form, the CDR3 reads TGTGCCAGCGCCCGGGACAAGGGGAATGAAAAACTGTTTTTT.

Note on this clonotype: A single base separates this from a much larger clone, so it may be a read error. The chain combines TRBV11-2 with TRBJ2-3; possible D gene TRBD2, 6 bases. V was clipped by 5 bases and J by 2 bases, with 14 bases between them. Germline V lookup: CDR1 SGHAT, CDR2 FQNNGV. The CDR3 is 15 residues long. The CDR3 protein is CASSLASALTDTQYF. CDR3 DNA sequence: TGTGCCAGCAGCCTCGCTAGCGCCCTCACAGATACGCAGTATTTT.

This sequence joins TRBV7-3 and TRBJ1-1; TRBD1 matches at 9 bases. Germline CDR1 and CDR2: SGHTA and FQGTGA. This CDR3 is 17 amino acids long. The V and J ends lost 7 bases and 7 bases, in that order; junction bases with no gene match: 19. The CDR3 bases are TGTGCCAGCATTCCCAGACCGGGACAGGGAGTTGTTGGTGAAGCTTTCTTT. Encoded protein: CASIPRPGQGVVGEAFF.

This clonotype was detected only a few times. This chain uses TRBV4-1 with TRBJ1-2; 8 bases are shared with TRBD1. Per the germline V gene, CDR1 is MGHRA and CDR2 is YSYEKL. V lost 1 base, J lost 4 bases, and 8 bases stayed unmatched. This CDR3 comprises 16 residues. The CDR3 protein is CASSQATGGPFYGYTF. CDR3 sequence (DNA): TGCGCCAGCAGCCAAGCCACAGGGGGTCCTTTCTATGGCTACACCTTC.

This clonotype was counted between two and nine times. This chain links TRBV28 with TRBJ1-6, with D possibly matching TRBD1 (5 bases). V gave up 5 bases and J gave up 10 bases, with 21 bases separating them. The germline gives CDR1 MDHEN, CDR2 SYDVKM. This CDR3 spans 16 amino acids. Written as DNA, the CDR3 is TGTGCCAGCAGTCCGACGTCGGGGGTTTGGGGGTCACCCCTCCACTTT. Amino acids: CASSPTSGVWGSPLHF.

This clonotype came up many times. The V call is TRBV28, the J call TRBJ2-5, with 12 bases identical to TRBD1. Trimming cost V 2 bases and J 5 bases; bases outside gene matches: 9. Germline loops: CDR1 MDHEN, CDR2 SYDVKM. The CDR3 extends over 17 amino acids. CDR3 sequence reads: CASSLMGQGAIRETQYF. The DNA for the CDR3 is TGTGCCAGCAGTTTAATGGGACAGGGGGCGATCAGGGAGACCCAGTACTTC.

CDR3 sequence reads: CASSTAGDASYNEQFF. The CDR3 DNA reads as TGTGCCAGCAGCACCGCAGGGGACGCCTCCTACAATGAGCAGTTCTTC. This chain links TRBV27 with TRBJ2-1, with D tentatively TRBD1 (6 bases). The V gene's germline CDR1 is MNHEY and CDR2 SMNVEV (reference sequence). The CDR3 covers 16 residues. V lost 6 bases and J lost 0, with 15 bases in between.

The rearrangement joins TRBV11-2 to TRBJ1-3; D is unresolved. The germline gives CDR1 SGHAT, CDR2 FQNNGV. Trimming cost V 2 bases and J 6 bases, with 11 bases left between them. The CDR3 is 14 residues long. The CDR3 DNA reads TGTGCCAGCAGCTTAAGTGGGGTTCCAAACACCATATATTTT. Translation: CASSLSGVPNTIYF.

This clonotype was seen a single time. The V gene is TRBV11-2, the J gene TRBJ2-1; no definite D call. Germline V lookup: CDR1 SGHAT, CDR2 FQNNGV. The CDR3 has 16 amino acids. Trimming left V 3 bases short and J 0 bases short, with 12 bases between. Written as DNA, the CDR3 is TGTGCCAGCAGCTTGCACCTAGGTTACTCCTACAATGAGCAGTTCTTC. Translated, it gives CASSLHLGYSYNEQFF.

This clonotype was recorded a few times. This chain uses TRBV12-3 or TRBV12-4 with TRBJ2-1; 7 nucleotides align to TRBD2. CDR3 size: 15 residues. Unmatched junction bases numbered 11, after V lost 10 bases and J lost 2 bases. Here the CDR3 reads CANSIGGRAYNEQFF. The CDR3 region has the DNA TGTGCCAACTCCATTGGGGGGAGGGCCTACAATGAGCAGTTCTTC.

This chain links TRBV4-3 with TRBJ2-2; tentatively, D is TRBD1 (6 bases). Trimming removed 4 bases at V and 6 bases at J, with 15 bases between. This CDR3 contains 15 residues. Germline V gene data show CDR1 as LGHNA and CDR2 as YSLEER. As DNA, the CDR3 is TGCGCCAGCAGCCGAGGGACAATGGCCCCCGGGGAGCTGTTTTTT. The encoded protein is CASSRGTMAPGELFF.

The V call is TRBV10-3, the J call TRBJ2-7; TRBD1 aligns across 10 bases. Germline values: CDR1 ENHRY, CDR2 SYGVKD. The CDR3 is 14 residues long. V lost 1 base, J lost 7 bases, and 4 bases stayed unmatched. Here the CDR3 DNA reads TGTGCCATCAGTGAGTGGGGACAGGGGTATGAGCAGTACTTC. Translated: CAISEWGQGYEQYF.

This clonotype was seen a few times. The chain couples TRBV19 to TRBJ2-2, with D possibly matching TRBD2 (6 bases). Germline assignment: CDR1 LNHDA and CDR2 SQIVND (reference sequence). V lost 3 bases, J lost 5 bases, and 10 bases lay in between. The CDR3 runs to 14 residues. The CDR3 loop reads CASSIAGSTGELFF. In DNA form, the CDR3 reads TGTGCCAGTAGTATTGCGGGGAGTACCGGGGAGCTGTTTTTT.

This clonotype was detected a few times. The chain has TRBV6-2 or TRBV6-3 and TRBJ1-1; TRBD1 matches 8 bases. The CDR3 extends over 16 amino acids. The ends lost 8 bases at V and 2 bases at J; junction bases unmatched: 13. In germline, CDR1 is MNHEY, CDR2 SVGEGT. The CDR3 loop reads CASAQGGAHVNTEAFF. The CDR3 region has the DNA TGTGCCAGCGCACAGGGGGGGGCCCACGTTAACACTGAAGCTTTCTTT.

CDR3: CSDLHASETQYF. The CDR3 DNA follows: TGCAGCGACCTACACGCTTCGGAGACCCAGTACTTC. J is TRBJ2-5 and V is TRBV29-1; D is undetermined. The V gene lost 7 bases and the J gene lost 5 bases, with 14 bases spanning the gap. The CDR3 is 12 amino acids. Germline lookup yields CDR1 SQVTM and CDR2 ANQGSEA.

This chain uses TRBV15 with TRBJ2-1, with 12 bases that match TRBD1. The ends lost 4 bases at V and 0 bases at J; junction bases unmatched: 10. There are 19 residues in the CDR3. Germline assignment: CDR1 LNHNV and CDR2 YYDKDF (reference sequence). The CDR3 DNA is TGTGCCACCAGCACACCGGGACAGGGGGCCTTAAGCTCCTACAATGAGCAGTTCTTC. Translation: CATSTPGQGALSSYNEQFF.

The genes are TRBV7-8 and TRBJ1-1, with D maybe TRBD1 (5 bases). V dropped 5 bases and J dropped 1 base, with 14 bases sitting between them. CDR3 length: 15 amino acids. Germline V gene data show CDR1 as SGHVS and CDR2 as FQNEAQ. CDR3 region: CASSLGAGTNTEAFF. CDR3 nucleotide sequence: TGTGCCAGCAGCCTCGGGGCAGGGACGAACACTGAAGCTTTCTTT.

With respect to this clonotype: This may be a read error: a much more frequent sequence differs by one nucleotide. Lacking the conserved final phenylalanine or tryptophan, this CDR3 likely reflects a read error. The V call is TRBV2, the J call TRBJ2-6; D is ambiguous. The CDR3 extends over 15 amino acids. The ends were cut back, 6 bases at V and 0 bases at J, with 9 bases in the middle. Germline V CDR1 and CDR2: SNHLY, FYNNEI. The CDR3 sequence is CASSLQASGANVLTS. CDR3 nucleotide sequence: TGTGCCAGCAGCCTACAAGCCTCTGGGGCCAACGTCCTGACTTCC.

This clonotype was recorded a few times. The rearrangement uses TRBV7-9 and TRBJ1-4; D remains unclear. There are 14 residues in the CDR3. Germline lookup yields CDR1 SEHNR and CDR2 FQNEAQ (reference sequence). V lost 3 bases and J 0 bases, leaving 5 bases between the germline ends. The CDR3 reads CASSFSATNEKLFF. The CDR3 region has the DNA TGTGCCAGCAGCTTTAGTGCAACTAATGAAAAACTGTTTTTT.